One T cell receptor beta chain is described in this entry. Its cognate antigen is unknown. This table comes from immunoSEQ multiplex PCR, and its TCRdb copy is limited to in-frame clones, with some not included. This table has 90,000 to 95,000 clones, around 90% appearing once. This sample is drawn from a study of graft-versus-host responses after intestinal transplantation. Overall study findings and caveats: When patients had graft-donor T cell macrochimerism, their allografts held high graft-versus-host to host-versus-graft clonal ratios.

This CDR3 is 16 amino acids long. CDR1 is WNHNN, CDR2 SYGVQD, per germline (reference sequence). This clonotype was sampled from a human donor who received an intestinal transplant. The V call is TRBV10-1, the J call TRBJ1-1; D is ambiguous. The sample in question was unstimulated CD8+ T cells sorted from spleen or lymph node cells, obtained before intestinal transplant. CDR3: CPEAVPLLSLNTEAFF. The DNA for the CDR3 is TGCCCCGAAGCTGTCCCCTTATTGAGCTTGAACACTGAAGCTTTCTTT.